A single TCR beta chain is shown here with its context. Per the original methods: The authors estimated nucleated cell counts from reference gene primer amplification. Assay: immunoSEQ multiplex PCR; the TCRdb copy retains only in-frame clones and omits some. The DNA gave D and trimming, while V, J and clone size come from that table. The table includes some 210,000 clones, 80% detected once. Adults between about 18 and 89 years of age took part from 24 US areas. The data stem from a study of blood T cell repertoires in COVID-19. Study as a whole: Some COVID-19 samples were acute and others convalescent; all came from the United States, Italy and Spain. PBMCs, B-cell-depleted T cells, or T cells were the source of the cDNA or gDNA that made up the material.

V was shortened by 7 bases and J by 7 bases, with 12 bases between the two germline ends. This CDR3 is built from 13 residues. Germline CDR1 reads SGHDT; CDR2 reads YYEEEE. The sequencing sample was made of PBMCs or T cells enriched from blood (not recorded which). This receptor was obtained from a man aged 30 to 39 with acute COVID-19. The rearrangement joins TRBV5-6 to TRBJ1-6; D perhaps matches TRBD1 (5 bases). CDR3 residues: CASVRDGNSPLHF. CDR3 in DNA: TGTGCCAGCGTCAGGGATGGGAATTCACCCCTCCACTTT.